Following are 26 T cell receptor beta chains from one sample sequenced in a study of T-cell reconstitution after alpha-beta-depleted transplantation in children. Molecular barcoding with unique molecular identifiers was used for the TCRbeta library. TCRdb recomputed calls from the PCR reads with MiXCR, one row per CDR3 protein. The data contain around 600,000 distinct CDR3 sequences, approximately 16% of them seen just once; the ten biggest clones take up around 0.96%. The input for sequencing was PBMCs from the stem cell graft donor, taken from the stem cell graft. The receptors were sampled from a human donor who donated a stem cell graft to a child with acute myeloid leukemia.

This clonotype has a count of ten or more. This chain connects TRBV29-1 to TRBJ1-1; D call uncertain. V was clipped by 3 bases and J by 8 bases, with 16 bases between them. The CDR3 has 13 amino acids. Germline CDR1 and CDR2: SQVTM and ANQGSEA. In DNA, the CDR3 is TGCAGCGTTGAGGGCGGTGAACTGGTCGAAGCTTTCTTT. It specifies CSVEGGELVEAFF. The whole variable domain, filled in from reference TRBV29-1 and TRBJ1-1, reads SAVISQKPSRDICQRGTSLTIQCQVDSQVTMMFWYRQQPGQSLTLIATANQGSEATYESGFVIDKFPISRPNLTFSTLTVSNMSPEDSSIYLCSVEGGELVEAFFGQGTRLTVV.

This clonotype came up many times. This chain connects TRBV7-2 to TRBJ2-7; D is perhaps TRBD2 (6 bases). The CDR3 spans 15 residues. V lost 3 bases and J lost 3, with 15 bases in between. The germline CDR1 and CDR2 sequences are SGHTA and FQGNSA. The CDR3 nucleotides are TGTGCCAGCAGCTTTCGGGGGAATCCCCTCTACGAGCAGTACTTC. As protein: CASSFRGNPLYEQYF.

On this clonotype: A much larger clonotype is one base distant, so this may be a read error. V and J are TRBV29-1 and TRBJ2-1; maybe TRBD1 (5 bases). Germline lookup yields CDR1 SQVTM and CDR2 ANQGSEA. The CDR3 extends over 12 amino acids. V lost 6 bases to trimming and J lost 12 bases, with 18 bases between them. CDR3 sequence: CSVIREQARQFF. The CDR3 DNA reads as TGCAGCGTAATCAGGGAACAAGCGAGGCAGTTCTTC.

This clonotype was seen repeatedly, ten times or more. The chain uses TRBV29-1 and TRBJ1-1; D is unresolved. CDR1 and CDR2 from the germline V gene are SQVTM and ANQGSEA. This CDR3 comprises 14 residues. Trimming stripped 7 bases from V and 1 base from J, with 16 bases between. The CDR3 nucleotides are TGCAGCGGAGACGAGCGGGGTTGGAACACTGAAGCTTTCTTT. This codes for CSGDERGWNTEAFF.

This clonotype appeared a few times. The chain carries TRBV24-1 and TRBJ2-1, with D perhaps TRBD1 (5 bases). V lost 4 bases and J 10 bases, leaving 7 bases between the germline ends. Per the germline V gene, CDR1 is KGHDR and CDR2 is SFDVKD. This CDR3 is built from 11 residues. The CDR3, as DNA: TGTGCCACCAGTGACGGACAAGAGCAGTTCTTC. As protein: CATSDGQEQFF.

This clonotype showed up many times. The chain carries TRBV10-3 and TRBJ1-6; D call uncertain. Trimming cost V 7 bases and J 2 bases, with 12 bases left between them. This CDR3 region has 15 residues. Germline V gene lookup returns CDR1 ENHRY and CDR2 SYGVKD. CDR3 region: CAIKPAGTYNSPLHF. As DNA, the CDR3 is TGTGCCATCAAACCCGCGGGGACCTATAATTCACCCCTCCACTTT.

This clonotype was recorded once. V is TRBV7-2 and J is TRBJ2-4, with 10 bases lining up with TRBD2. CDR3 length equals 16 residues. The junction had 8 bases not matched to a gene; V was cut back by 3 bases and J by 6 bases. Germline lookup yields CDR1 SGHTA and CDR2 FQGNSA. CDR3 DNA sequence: TGTGCCAGCAGCTTCAGCGGGGGGGCCTCCGGAAACATTCAGTACTTC. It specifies CASSFSGGASGNIQYF. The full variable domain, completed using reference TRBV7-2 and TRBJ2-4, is GAGVSQSPSNKVTEKGKDVELRCDPISGHTALYWYRQSLGQGLEFLIYFQGNSAPDKSGLPSDRFSAERTGGSVSTLTIQRTQQEDSAVYLCASSFSGGASGNIQYFGAGTRLSVL.

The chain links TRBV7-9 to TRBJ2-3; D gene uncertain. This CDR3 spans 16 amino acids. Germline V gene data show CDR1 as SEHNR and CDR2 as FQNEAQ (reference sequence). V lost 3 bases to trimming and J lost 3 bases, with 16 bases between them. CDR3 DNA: TGTGCCAGCAGCTTCCCGGCTACCCAACCAACAGATACGCAGTATTTT. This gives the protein CASSFPATQPTDTQYF.

The CDR3 here is CASSYGTLYNEQFF. CDR3 DNA: TGTGCCAGCAGCTACGGGACACTTTACAATGAGCAGTTCTTC. This sequence joins TRBV12-1 and TRBJ2-1; the table's TRBD1 call for D was not verified on the DNA. TRBV12-1 is a recognized pseudogene. There are 14 residues in the CDR3.

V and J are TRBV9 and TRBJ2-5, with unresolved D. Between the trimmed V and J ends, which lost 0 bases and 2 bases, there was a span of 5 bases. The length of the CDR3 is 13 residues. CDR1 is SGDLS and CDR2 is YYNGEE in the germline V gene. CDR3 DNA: TGTGCCAGCAGCGTAGATCCTCAAGAGACCCAGTACTTC. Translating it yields CASSVDPQETQYF.

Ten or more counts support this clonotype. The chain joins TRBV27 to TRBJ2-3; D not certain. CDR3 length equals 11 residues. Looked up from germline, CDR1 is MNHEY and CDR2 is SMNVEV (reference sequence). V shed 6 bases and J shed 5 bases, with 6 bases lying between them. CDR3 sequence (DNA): TGTGCCAGCAGGACCATAGATACGCAGTATTTT. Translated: CASRTIDTQYF.

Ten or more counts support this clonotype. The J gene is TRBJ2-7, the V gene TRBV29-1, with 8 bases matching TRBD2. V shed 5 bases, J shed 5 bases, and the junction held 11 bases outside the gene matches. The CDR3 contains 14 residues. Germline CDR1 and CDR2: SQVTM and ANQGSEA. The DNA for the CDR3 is TGCAGCGTTAGCCATAGCGGGGCCGGGGACGAGCAGTACTTC. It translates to CSVSHSGAGDEQYF.

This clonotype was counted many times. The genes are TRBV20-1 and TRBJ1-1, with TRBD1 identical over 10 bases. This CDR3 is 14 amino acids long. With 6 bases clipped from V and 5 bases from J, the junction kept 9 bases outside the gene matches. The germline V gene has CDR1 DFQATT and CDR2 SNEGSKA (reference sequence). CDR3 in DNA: TGCAGTGCAAGGACAGGGGGGAGAGGGACTGAAGCTTTCTTT. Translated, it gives CSARTGGRGTEAFF.

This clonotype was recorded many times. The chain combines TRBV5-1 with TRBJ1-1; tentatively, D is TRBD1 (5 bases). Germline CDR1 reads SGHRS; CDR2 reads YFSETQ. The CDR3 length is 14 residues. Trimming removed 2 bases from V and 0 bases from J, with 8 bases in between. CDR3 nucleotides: TGCGCCAGCAGCTTTGGGGCTATGAACACTGAAGCTTTCTTT. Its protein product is CASSFGAMNTEAFF.

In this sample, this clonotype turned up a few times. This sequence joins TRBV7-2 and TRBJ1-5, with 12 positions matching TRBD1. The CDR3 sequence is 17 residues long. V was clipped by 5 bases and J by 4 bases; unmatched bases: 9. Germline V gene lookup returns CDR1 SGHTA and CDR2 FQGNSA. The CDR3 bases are TGTGCCAGCAGCCTAAGGGGACAGGGGGCAAAGAATCAGCCCCAGCATTTT. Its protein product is CASSLRGQGAKNQPQHF.

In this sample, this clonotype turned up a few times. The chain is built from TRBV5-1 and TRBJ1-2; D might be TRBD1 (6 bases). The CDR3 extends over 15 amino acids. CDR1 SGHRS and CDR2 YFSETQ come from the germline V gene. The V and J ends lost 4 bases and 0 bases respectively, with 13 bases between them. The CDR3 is CASSVRTGSNYGYTF. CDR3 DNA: TGCGCCAGCAGCGTTCGTACAGGGTCTAACTATGGCTACACCTTC.

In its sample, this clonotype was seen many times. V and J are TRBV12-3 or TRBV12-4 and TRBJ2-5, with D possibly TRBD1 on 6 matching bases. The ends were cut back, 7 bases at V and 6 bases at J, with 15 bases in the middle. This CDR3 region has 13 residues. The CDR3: CASTSQGGKTQYF. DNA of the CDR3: TGTGCCAGCACCTCACAGGGTGGAAAGACCCAGTACTTC.

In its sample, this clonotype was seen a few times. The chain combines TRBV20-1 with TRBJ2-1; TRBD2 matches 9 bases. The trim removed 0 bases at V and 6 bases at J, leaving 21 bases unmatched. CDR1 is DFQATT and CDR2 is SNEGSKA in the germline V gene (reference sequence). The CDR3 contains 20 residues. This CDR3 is CSARDPTFSLAGVYPNEQFF. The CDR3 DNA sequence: TGCAGTGCTAGAGATCCTACTTTCTCTTTAGCGGGGGTGTACCCCAATGAGCAGTTCTTC.

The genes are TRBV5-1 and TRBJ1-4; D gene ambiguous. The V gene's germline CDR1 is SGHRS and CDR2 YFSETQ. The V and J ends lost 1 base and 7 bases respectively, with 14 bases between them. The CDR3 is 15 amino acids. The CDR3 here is CASSLLVEQSEKLFF. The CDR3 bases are TGCGCCAGCAGCTTGTTAGTAGAGCAGAGTGAAAAACTGTTTTTT.

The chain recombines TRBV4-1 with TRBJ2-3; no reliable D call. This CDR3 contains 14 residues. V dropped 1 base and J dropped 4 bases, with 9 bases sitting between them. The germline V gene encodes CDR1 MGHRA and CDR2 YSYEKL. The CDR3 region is CASSQGLHPDTQYF. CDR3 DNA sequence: TGCGCCAGCAGCCAAGGTTTACACCCAGATACGCAGTATTTT.

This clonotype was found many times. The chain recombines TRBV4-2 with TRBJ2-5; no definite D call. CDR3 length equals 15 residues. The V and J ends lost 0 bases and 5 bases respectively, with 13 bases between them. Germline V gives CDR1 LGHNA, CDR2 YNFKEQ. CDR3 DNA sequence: TGTGCCAGCAGCCAAGATCCCGACGGTTGGGAGACCCAGTACTTC. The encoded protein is CASSQDPDGWETQYF.

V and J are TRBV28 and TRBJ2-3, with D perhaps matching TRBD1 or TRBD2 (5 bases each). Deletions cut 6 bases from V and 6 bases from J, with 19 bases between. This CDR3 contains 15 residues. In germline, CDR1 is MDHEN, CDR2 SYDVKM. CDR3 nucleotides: TGTGCCAGCAGCCCTAGCACTGGGGCGGTGGATACGCAGTATTTT. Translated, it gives CASSPSTGAVDTQYF.

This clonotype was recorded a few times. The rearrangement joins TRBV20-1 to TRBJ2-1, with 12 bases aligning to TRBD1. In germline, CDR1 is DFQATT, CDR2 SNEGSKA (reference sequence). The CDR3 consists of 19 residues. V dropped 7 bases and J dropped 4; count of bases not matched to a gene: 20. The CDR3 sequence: CSVKSWDRGRGTLYNEQFF. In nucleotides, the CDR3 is TGCAGTGTCAAGAGTTGGGACAGGGGGCGGGGGACACTTTACAATGAGCAGTTCTTC.

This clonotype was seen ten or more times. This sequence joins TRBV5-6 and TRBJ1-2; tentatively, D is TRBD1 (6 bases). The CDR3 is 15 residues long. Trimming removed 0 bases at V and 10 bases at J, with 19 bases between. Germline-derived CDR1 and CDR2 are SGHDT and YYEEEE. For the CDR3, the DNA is TGTGCCAGCAGCTTGGCGGTAGGAGGACAGCTGATCTACACCTTC. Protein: CASSLAVGGQLIYTF.

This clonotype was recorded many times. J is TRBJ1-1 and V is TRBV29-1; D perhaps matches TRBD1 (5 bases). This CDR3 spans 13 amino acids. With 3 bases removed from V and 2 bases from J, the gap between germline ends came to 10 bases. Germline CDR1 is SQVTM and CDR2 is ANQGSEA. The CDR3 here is CSVDREINTEAFF. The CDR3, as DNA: TGCAGCGTTGACAGGGAGATTAACACTGAAGCTTTCTTT.

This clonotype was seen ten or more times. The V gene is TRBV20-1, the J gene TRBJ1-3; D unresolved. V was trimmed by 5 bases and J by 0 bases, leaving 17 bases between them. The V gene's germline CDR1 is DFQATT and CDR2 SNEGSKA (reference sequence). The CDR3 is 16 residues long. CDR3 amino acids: CSARVDGYSSGNTIYF. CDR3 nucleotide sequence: TGCAGTGCTCGAGTGGACGGATACAGCTCTGGAAACACCATATATTTT.